The 18 T cell receptor beta chains in this list originate from one sample, sequenced in a study of T cell responses to AZD1222 COVID-19 vaccine. The data were produced by immunoSEQ multiplex PCR, yet TCRdb's version contains in-frame clones alone and is incomplete. Of tens of thousands of clones in the sample, 80% to 90% were seen once. Sequenced material: peripheral blood, taken on day 0 of AZD1222 vaccination. These receptors were obtained from an adult in good health.

This clone was observed a few times. The chain links TRBV7-8 to TRBJ2-7; 10 nucleotides agree with TRBD2. The V segment lost 5 bases and the J segment 2 bases; nucleotides outside the gene matches: 12. Looked up from germline, CDR1 is SGHVS and CDR2 is FQNEAQ. The CDR3 totals 17 residues. This CDR3 is CASSPKALSGRTYEQYF. In DNA, the CDR3 is TGTGCCAGCAGCCCCAAGGCCCTTAGCGGGAGGACCTACGAGCAGTACTTC. The full variable domain, completed using reference TRBV7-8 and TRBJ2-7, is GAGVSQSPRYKVAKRGQDVALRCDPISGHVSLFWYQQALGQGPEFLTYFQNEAQLDKSGLPSDRFFAERPEGSVSTLKIQRTQQEDSAVYLCASSPKALSGRTYEQYFGPGTRLTVT.

The chain has TRBV11-1 and TRBJ1-5, with D possibly TRBD1 on 5 matching bases. The germline CDR1 and CDR2 sequences are SGHAT and FQDESV (reference sequence). With 5 bases removed from V and 4 bases from J, the gap between germline ends came to 12 bases. This CDR3 spans 14 amino acids. The DNA of the CDR3 is TGTGCCAGCAGCCCTGACAGATCTAATCAGCCCCAGCATTTT. Protein product: CASSPDRSNQPQHF.

The rearrangement uses TRBV18 and TRBJ1-1; TRBD1 matches 8 bases. The CDR3 consists of 15 residues. V lost 6 bases, J lost 1 base, and 7 bases stayed unmatched. In germline, CDR1 is KGHSH, CDR2 LQKENI. CDR3 sequence: CASSPGQASNTEAFF. The CDR3 DNA reads TGTGCCAGCTCTCCGGGACAGGCCTCGAACACTGAAGCTTTCTTT.

The chain joins TRBV7-9 to TRBJ2-2; TRBD1 matches 7 bases. The germline V gene has CDR1 SEHNR and CDR2 FQNEAQ (reference sequence). The CDR3 loop spans 14 amino acids. V shed 6 bases, J shed 1 base, and the junction held 2 bases outside the gene matches. Here the CDR3 DNA reads TGTGCCAGCAGAAGACAGGGGAACACCGGGGAGCTGTTTTTT. Its translation: CASRRQGNTGELFF. Full variable domain (outside the CDR3, taken from reference TRBV7-9 and TRBJ2-2): DTGVSQNPRHKITKRGQNVTFRCDPISEHNRLYWYRQTLGQGPEFLTYFQNEAQLEKSRLLSDRFSAERPKGSFSTLEIQRTEQGDSAMYLCASRRQGNTGELFFGEGSRLTVL.

The gene calls are TRBV25-1 and TRBJ1-6; a weak D match, TRBD1 (6 bases). Germline V gene data show CDR1 as MGHDK and CDR2 as SYGVNS. The CDR3 totals 17 residues. Trimming removed 4 bases at V and 7 bases at J, with 20 bases between. The CDR3 DNA reads TGTGCCAGCAGTGTCGTCGGGGCAGGGGCTCGGAATTCACCCCTCCACTTT. Protein sequence: CASSVVGAGARNSPLHF.

The rearrangement uses TRBV28 and TRBJ1-2; 10 bases line up with TRBD1. Per the germline V gene, CDR1 is MDHEN and CDR2 is SYDVKM. The CDR3 is 14 amino acids. V shed 6 bases, J shed 4 bases, and the junction held 5 bases outside the gene matches. The chain's CDR3 is CASSVGQGGYGYTF. The CDR3 bases are TGTGCCAGCAGCGTCGGACAGGGGGGCTATGGCTACACCTTC.

CDR3 residues: CASSYRDGYGYTF. DNA of the CDR3: TGTGCCAGCAGTTACCGGGACGGGTATGGCTACACCTTC. The V and J genes are TRBV6-5 and TRBJ1-2, with D perhaps matching TRBD1 (5 bases). The germline gives CDR1 MNHEY, CDR2 SVGAGI. Between the trimmed V and J ends, which lost 2 bases and 5 bases, there was a span of 9 bases. The CDR3 spans 13 residues.

This clone has just a few counts. The V gene is TRBV29-1, the J gene TRBJ1-1; TRBD1 matches at 9 bases. Germline CDR1 SQVTM, CDR2 ANQGSEA. The CDR3 sequence is 13 residues long. Germline trimming cut 7 bases from V and 10 bases from J; bases unmatched to any gene: 13. The CDR3: CSARQGGEVGAFF. As DNA, the CDR3 is TGCAGCGCCCGACAGGGGGGCGAGGTCGGAGCTTTCTTT. Drawing the rest from reference TRBV29-1 and TRBJ1-1, the complete variable domain is SAVISQKPSRDICQRGTSLTIQCQVDSQVTMMFWYRQQPGQSLTLIATANQGSEATYESGFVIDKFPISRPNLTFSTLTVSNMSPEDSSIYLCSARQGGEVGAFFGQGTRLTVV.

This clone appeared a single time. The rearrangement links TRBV5-6 to TRBJ2-7, with TRBD1 matching 10 bases. The V gene end was trimmed by 3 bases and the J gene end by 13 bases; junction bases not matched to a gene: 4. This CDR3 region has 11 residues. Germline V gene sequence: CDR1 SGHDT, CDR2 YYEEEE. The CDR3 spells CASSSGTGEYF. CDR3 nucleotides: TGTGCCAGCAGCTCAGGGACAGGGGAATACTTC.

The rearrangement uses TRBV20-1 and TRBJ1-2; D not certain. Deletions cut 2 bases from V and 8 bases from J, with 9 bases between. CDR1 is DFQATT, CDR2 SNEGSKA, per germline (reference sequence). The CDR3 contains 11 residues. The CDR3: CSARSPGGYTF. DNA of the CDR3: TGCAGTGCTAGATCACCGGGCGGCTACACCTTC.

V and J are TRBV5-5 and TRBJ1-1; possible D gene TRBD1, 5 bases. This CDR3 has 15 amino acids. Per germline, CDR1 SGHKS and CDR2 YYEKEE (reference sequence). The ends were cut back, 0 bases at V and 3 bases at J, with 12 bases in the middle. The CDR3 region is CASSLGNLGDTEAFF. As DNA, the CDR3 is TGTGCCAGCAGCTTGGGGAACCTGGGGGACACTGAAGCTTTCTTT.

The CDR3 nucleotides read TGTGCCAGCAGTTCGAGGTCGACCTACGAGCAGTACTTC. Amino acids: CASSSRSTYEQYF. This rearrangement joins TRBV27 to TRBJ2-7; D is undetermined. Trimming removed 4 bases at V and 2 bases at J, with 9 bases between. The CDR3 has 13 residues. In germline, CDR1 is MNHEY, CDR2 SMNVEV (reference sequence).

This chain connects TRBV5-1 to TRBJ2-2; 7 bases are shared with TRBD2. J lost 1 base, V lost 1 base, and 4 bases had no gene match. Germline V gene lookup returns CDR1 SGHRS and CDR2 YFSETQ. There are 16 residues in the CDR3. CDR3 coding DNA: TGCGCCAGCAGCTTGAATGTAGCGGGGAACACCGGGGAGCTGTTTTTT. Its protein product is CASSLNVAGNTGELFF.

V usage is TRBV12-2 and J usage is TRBJ2-7; TRBD2 was called by the table and not checked on the DNA. TRBV12-2 is a listed pseudogene. The CDR3 runs 12 residues. The CDR3 is CGNETTTYEQYF. The CDR3 DNA follows: TGTGGAAACGAAACCACTACCTACGAGCAGTACTTC.

Only a few counts were recorded for this clone. The V gene is TRBV7-2, the J gene TRBJ2-1, with 8 bases identical to TRBD1. This CDR3 is built from 16 residues. CDR1 and CDR2 (germline): SGHTA, FQGNSA. V was clipped by 2 bases and J by 4 bases; unmatched bases: 7. The CDR3 sequence is CASSLRQGIGYNEQFF. The CDR3 DNA reads as TGTGCCAGCAGCTTAAGACAGGGGATAGGATACAATGAGCAGTTCTTC.

The V call is TRBV28, the J call TRBJ2-2; 9 nucleotides line up with TRBD1. J lost 2 bases, V lost 5 bases, and 9 bases had no gene match. Germline assignment: CDR1 MDHEN and CDR2 SYDVKM. This CDR3 spans 17 amino acids. The CDR3: CASSIPGQGRNTGELFF. Written as DNA, the CDR3 is TGTGCCAGCAGTATTCCGGGACAGGGAAGAAACACCGGGGAGCTGTTTTTT. Full variable domain (remainder filled in from reference TRBV28 and TRBJ2-2): DVKVTQSSRYLVKRTGEKVFLECVQDMDHENMFWYRQDPGLGLRLIYFSYDVKMKEKGDIPEGYSVSREKKERFSLILESASTNQTSMYLCASSIPGQGRNTGELFFGEGSRLTVL.

This clone has more than one count but fewer than ten. The CDR3 spells CASSLQGSHPLHF. For the CDR3, the DNA is TGTGCCAGCAGTTTGCAGGGCTCCCATCCCCTCCACTTT. The V and J genes are TRBV28 and TRBJ1-6, with a possible D match to TRBD1 (5 bases). Per germline, CDR1 MDHEN and CDR2 SYDVKM. The CDR3 has 13 amino acids. V was shortened by 3 bases and J by 13 bases, with 13 bases between the two germline ends. The full variable domain, rest sourced from reference TRBV28 and TRBJ1-6, is DVKVTQSSRYLVKRTGEKVFLECVQDMDHENMFWYRQDPGLGLRLIYFSYDVKMKEKGDIPEGYSVSREKKERFSLILESASTNQTSMYLCASSLQGSHPLHFGNGTRLTVT.

The rearrangement joins TRBV15 to TRBJ2-1; either TRBD1 or TRBD2 may fit D (5 bases each). The CDR3 has 14 amino acids. Germline CDR1 LNHNV, CDR2 YYDKDF (reference sequence). Trimming shortened V by 6 bases and J by 7 bases, and 16 bases separated the two germline ends. The CDR3 DNA follows: TGTGCCACCAGTATCACCGGGGCGGTGAATGAGCAGTTCTTC. Translating gives CATSITGAVNEQFF.